The rows below give T cell receptor beta chains drawn from one sample of a study of blood T cells in healthy people across ages. TCRdb processed the 5' RACE reads anew with MiXCR; each CDR3 protein has one entry. The sample has 550,000 to 600,000 distinct CDR3 sequences; roughly 48% are singletons. Material for sequencing was blood. These TCRs come from an elderly man in good health. The CDR3 runs from the conserved cysteine through the conserved F or W. The D gene is left open where the match is weak. The size entry is marked missing in some rows and otherwise reads once, few, many or a size class.

clone_size,d_call,j_call,v_call,cdr3_aa,cdr3_nt
NA,NA,TRBJ2-5,TRBV20-1,CSAGGRAMYQETQYF,TGCAGTGCTGGGGGGCGAGCCATGTACCAAGAGACCCAGTACTTC
NA,NA,TRBJ2-5,TRBV20-1,CSVRQTQETQYF,TGCAGTGTGAGACAAACCCAAGAGACCCAGTACTTC
NA,NA,TRBJ2-7,TRBV15,CATSRADRYEQYF,TGTGCCACCAGCAGGGCAGACAGGTACGAGCAGTACTTC
NA,NA,TRBJ2-3,TRBV18,CVSSLRGSTDTQYF,TGTGTCAGCTCCCTCCGCGGGTCCACAGATACGCAGTATTTT
NA,NA,TRBJ2-2,TRBV4-1,CASSQVWPNTGELFF,TGCGCCAGCAGCCAAGTGTGGCCGAACACCGGGGAGCTGTTTTTT
NA,TRBD1,TRBJ1-4,TRBV12-3/TRBV12-4,CASSWDRGSGKLFF,TGTGCCAGCAGTTGGGACAGGGGATCAGGAAAACTGTTTTTT
NA,NA,TRBJ2-7,TRBV7-2,CASSDGLSYNEQYF,TGTGCCAGCAGCGACGGACTCTCCTACAATGAGCAGTACTTC
NA,NA,TRBJ1-1,TRBV11-2,CASSSWGGVNTEAFF,TGTGCCAGCAGCTCATGGGGAGGGGTGAACACTGAAGCTTTCTTT
few,NA,TRBJ2-3,TRBV30,CAWTEGLMDTQYF,TGTGCCTGGACGGAAGGATTGATGGATACGCAGTATTTT
NA,NA,TRBJ2-3,TRBV20-1,CSAHPREGGADTQYF,TGCAGTGCCCACCCCAGGGAGGGGGGCGCAGATACGCAGTATTTT
NA,NA,TRBJ1-5,TRBV7-9,CASSQGSPGGNQPQHF,TGTGCCAGCAGCCAGGGGTCCCCAGGGGGCAATCAGCCCCAGCATTTT
NA,TRBD1,TRBJ2-7,TRBV6-2/TRBV6-3,CASKRTGSHEQYF,TGTGCCAGCAAGAGGACAGGGTCCCACGAGCAGTACTTC
NA,NA,TRBJ2-3,TRBV5-6,CASSSSADTQYF,TGTGCCAGCAGTTCTAGTGCAGATACGCAGTATTTT
many,TRBD2,TRBJ2-3,TRBV9,CASSLGTSGTDTQYF,TGTGCCAGCAGCCTCGGGACTAGCGGTACAGATACGCAGTATTTT
few,NA,TRBJ2-5,TRBV9,CASSSLSQETQYF,TGTGCCAGCAGCTCCCTATCCCAAGAGACCCAGTACTTC
NA,TRBD1,TRBJ2-2,TRBV7-9,CASSSGQGLAGELFF,TGTGCCAGCAGCTCAGGACAGGGTCTGGCCGGGGAGCTGTTTTTT
once,NA,TRBJ2-7,TRBV7-6,CASSPRASLHEQYF,TGTGCCAGCAGCCCCCGCGCATCCCTCCACGAGCAGTACTTC
NA,TRBD1,TRBJ1-2,TRBV20-1,CSAMGQGAGGYTF,TGCAGTGCTATGGGACAGGGGGCAGGTGGCTACACCTTC
NA,NA,TRBJ1-1,TRBV27,CASSLGRGGNTEAFF,TGTGCCAGCAGTTTAGGGCGGGGCGGTAACACTGAAGCTTTCTTT
NA,TRBD1,TRBJ2-5,TRBV7-2,CASSQAGQVQETQYF,TGTGCCAGCAGCCAAGCCGGACAGGTTCAAGAGACCCAGTACTTC
NA,NA,TRBJ1-5,TRBV20-1,CSARDQGNQPQHF,TGCAGTGCTAGAGACCAGGGGAATCAGCCCCAGCATTTT
NA,TRBD1,TRBJ2-7,TRBV20-1,CSARSVETGGYEQYF,TGCAGTGCTAGATCTGTGGAGACAGGGGGCTACGAGCAGTACTTC
NA,TRBD1,TRBJ1-2,TRBV3-1,CASRPTGAAYGYTF,TGTGCCAGCAGACCAACAGGGGCGGCCTATGGCTACACCTTC
NA,NA,TRBJ2-6,TRBV3-1,CASSRDYGANALTF,TGTGCCAGCAGCCGAGATTATGGGGCCAACGCCCTGACTTTC
NA,TRBD2,TRBJ2-3,TRBV20-1,CSALRLAGAPPDTQYF,TGCAGTGCCTTACGACTAGCGGGAGCCCCGCCGGATACGCAGTATTTT
NA,NA,TRBJ2-7,TRBV7-2,CASTSSANEQYF,TGTGCCAGCACTAGCTCAGCCAATGAGCAGTACTTC
NA,NA,TRBJ2-5,TRBV3-1,CASSHREDELDGTQYF,TGTGCCAGCAGCCATAGGGAGGATGAACTAGATGGGACCCAGTACTTC
NA,NA,TRBJ2-1,TRBV15,CATSRERLALSYNEQFF,TGTGCCACCAGCAGAGAGCGGCTAGCGTTATCCTACAATGAGCAGTTCTTC
NA,TRBD2,TRBJ2-3,TRBV7-2,CASSSQRGRDTQYF,TGTGCCAGCAGCTCCCAGCGGGGACGGGATACGCAGTATTTT
NA,NA,TRBJ1-2,TRBV6-5,CASRRTTGSDTF,TGTGCCAGCAGGAGAACCACAGGGTCGGACACCTTC
few,TRBD2,TRBJ2-7,TRBV3-1,CASSHSGSSYEQYF,TGTGCCAGCAGCCATAGCGGGAGCTCCTACGAGCAGTACTTC
NA,TRBD1,TRBJ1-1,TRBV6-6,CASRTGDTEAFF,TGTGCCAGCAGAACAGGGGACACTGAAGCTTTCTTT
NA,TRBD2,TRBJ2-1,TRBV6-2/TRBV6-3,CASSPLGLAGWNEQFF,TGTGCCAGCAGTCCCTTGGGACTAGCGGGATGGAATGAGCAGTTCTTC
NA,TRBD1,TRBJ2-7,TRBV20-1,CSARTGEDIQGTQYF,TGCAGTGCGCGGACAGGGGAAGACATCCAAGGAACCCAGTACTTC
NA,NA,TRBJ2-1,TRBV5-1,CASSLGTQTYNEQFF,TGCGCCAGCAGCTTAGGGACACAGACCTACAATGAGCAGTTCTTC
many,TRBD1,TRBJ2-7,TRBV5-1,CASSSEQGYEQYF,TGCGCCAGCAGCTCGGAACAGGGGTACGAGCAGTACTTC
NA,TRBD1,TRBJ1-2,TRBV7-2,CASSLTGGQANYDYTF,TGTGCCAGCAGCTTAACAGGGGGCCAAGCTAACTATGACTACACCTTC
few,TRBD1,TRBJ2-7,TRBV7-2,CASSLTGVGLYAEQYF,TGTGCCAGCAGCTTAACAGGGGTGGGGTTATACGCCGAGCAGTACTTC
NA,TRBD1,TRBJ2-7,TRBV5-1,CARRQGSISSYEQYF,TGCGCCCGCAGACAGGGAAGCATCAGCTCCTACGAGCAGTACTTC
NA,NA,TRBJ2-7,TRBV7-2,CASSLEGRYYEQYF,TGTGCCAGCAGCTTAGAGGGACGCTACTACGAGCAGTACTTC
NA,NA,TRBJ2-1,TRBV11-2,CASSPRQPSYNEQFF,TGTGCCAGCAGCCCACGGCAGCCCTCCTACAATGAGCAGTTCTTC
NA,NA,TRBJ1-2,TRBV30,CAYEGVGGYTF,TGTGCCTACGAGGGAGTCGGTGGCTACACCTTC
NA,TRBD1,TRBJ1-1,TRBV2,CASSGQGAGTEAFF,TGTGCCAGCAGTGGGCAGGGGGCGGGCACTGAAGCTTTCTTT
NA,TRBD2,TRBJ2-7,TRBV19,CASSSGRGTYNEQYF,TGTGCCAGTAGTTCTGGGCGGGGGACCTACAATGAGCAGTACTTC
NA,NA,TRBJ2-3,TRBV24-1,CAASDTNIDTQYF,TGTGCCGCCAGTGATACGAACATAGATACGCAGTATTTT
NA,NA,TRBJ2-1,TRBV12-3/TRBV12-4,CASSLVVSEQFF,TGTGCCAGCAGTCTAGTGGTCAGTGAGCAGTTCTTC
NA,NA,TRBJ1-1,TRBV4-3,CASSQGPGLEAFF,TGCGCCAGCAGCCAAGGTCCGGGTCTTGAAGCTTTCTTT
many,TRBD2,TRBJ2-3,TRBV29-1,CSVVASGRGTDTQYF,TGCAGCGTTGTCGCTAGCGGGAGGGGCACAGATACGCAGTATTTT
NA,NA,TRBJ1-2,TRBV2,CASRLRANGGYTF,TGTGCCAGCAGGCTCAGGGCCAACGGTGGCTACACCTTC
few,NA,TRBJ2-1,TRBV29-1,CSVGDRTLLGNEQFF,TGCAGCGTTGGTGACAGGACACTACTGGGCAATGAGCAGTTCTTC
few,NA,TRBJ2-2,TRBV29-1,CSVAASNTGELFF,TGCAGCGTTGCTGCGAGCAACACCGGGGAGCTGTTTTTT
NA,TRBD1,TRBJ1-6,TRBV11-2,CASSPPGRGDNSPLHF,TGTGCCAGCAGCCCTCCCGGCAGGGGGGATAATTCACCCCTCCACTTT
NA,NA,TRBJ1-2,TRBV7-2,CASSSTGTTYGYTF,TGCGCCAGCAGCAGTACCGGGACAACCTATGGCTACACCTTC
few,TRBD2,TRBJ2-3,TRBV29-1,CSVEGAGVDTQYF,TGCAGCGTTGAAGGCGCGGGAGTGGATACGCAGTATTTT
NA,NA,TRBJ2-3,TRBV18,CASSPGRSFTDTQYF,TGTGCCAGCTCACCAGGGCGCAGCTTCACAGATACGCAGTATTTT
NA,TRBD1,TRBJ1-2,TRBV20-1,CSARDHGTGRLNYGYTF,TGCAGTGCTAGAGATCACGGGACAGGTCGACTAAACTATGGCTACACCTTC
NA,TRBD1,TRBJ1-1,TRBV4-3,CASSQGTGQADEAFF,TGCGCCAGCAGCCAGGGAACGGGACAGGCAGATGAAGCTTTCTTT
NA,NA,TRBJ2-1,TRBV6-5,CASSYLASRDSAFF,TGTGCCAGCAGTTACTTGGCCAGTAGGGACTCGGCGTTCTTC
NA,TRBD1,TRBJ2-7,TRBV20-1,CSARGNLRDSTYEQYF,TGCAGTGCTAGGGGCAACCTCCGGGACAGCACCTACGAGCAGTACTTC